The 2 T cell receptor beta chains below all came from one sample that was sequenced in a study of spatial heterogeneity in lung cancer. TCRdb ran MiXCR on the 5' RACE reads and lists one entry per CDR3 protein. The data show under 85,000 distinct CDR3 sequences, approximately 8.1% seen once. Time point meaning: sample taken at primary tumor resection. Sequenced here: PBMCs, sampled at surgery. The source of these receptors is a male donor with early-stage non-small cell lung cancer.

In this sample, this clonotype turned up many times. The V gene is TRBV7-9, the J gene TRBJ2-5; D gene uncertain. The V gene lost 3 bases and the J gene lost 1 base, with 12 bases spanning the gap. This CDR3 is 15 amino acids long. Germline V CDR1 and CDR2: SEHNR, FQNEAQ (reference sequence). The CDR3 nucleotides read TGTGCCAGCAGCTTCCCGGTAGTCATCCAAGAGACCCAGTACTTC. Its protein is CASSFPVVIQETQYF.

This clonotype came up many times. The rearrangement joins TRBV5-6 to TRBJ1-4, with 9 bases aligning to TRBD1. Losses at the gene ends were 4 bases for V and 7 bases for J; bases not matched to a gene: 5. This CDR3 region has 14 residues. CDR1 SGHDT and CDR2 YYEEEE come from the germline V gene. DNA for the CDR3: TGTGCCAGCAGCCGTGGGACAGGGCCTGAAAAACTGTTTTTT. Its protein is CASSRGTGPEKLFF.